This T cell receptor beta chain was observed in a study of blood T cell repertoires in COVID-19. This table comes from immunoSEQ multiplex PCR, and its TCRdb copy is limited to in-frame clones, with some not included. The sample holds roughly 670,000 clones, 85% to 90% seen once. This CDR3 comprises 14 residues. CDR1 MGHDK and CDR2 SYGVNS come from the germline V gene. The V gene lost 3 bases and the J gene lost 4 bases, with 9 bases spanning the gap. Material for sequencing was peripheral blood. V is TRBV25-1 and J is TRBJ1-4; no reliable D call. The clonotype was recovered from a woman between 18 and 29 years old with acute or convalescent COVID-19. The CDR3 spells CASSEVRNNEKLFF. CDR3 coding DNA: TGTGCCAGCAGTGAGGTCAGAAATAATGAAAAACTGTTTTTT.